Reported below is one T cell receptor beta chain. This sample is drawn from a study of glioma-infiltrating T cells. TCR alpha and beta CDR3 regions were amplified from RNA using iRepertoire nested multiplex PCR. Tissue mRNA or PBMC total RNA, 100-400 ng, went into one-step reverse transcription and amplification. Using its own MiXCR run on the multiplex PCR reads, TCRdb lists one record per CDR3 protein. The sample contains approximately 400,000 distinct CDR3 sequences, more than 35% of which appear only once. The ends were cut back, 7 bases at V and 7 bases at J, with 17 bases in the middle. The V gene's germline CDR1 is LNHDA and CDR2 SQIVND (reference sequence). The CDR3 covers 14 residues.

Source material: glioma tissue, nonneoplastic brain tissue, or PBMCs (not recorded which). This clonotype originated in a human donor with low-grade glioma or glioblastoma, undergoing nonglioma brain surgery, or in good health (not recorded which). The rearrangement links TRBV19 to TRBJ1-5; D is possibly TRBD1 (6 bases). CDR3 in amino acids: CASNSQGTYQPQHF. The CDR3 bases are TGTGCCAGTAATTCACAGGGAACTTACCAGCCCCAGCATTTT.